This TCR beta chain was retrieved from a study of cytomegalovirus exposure and HLA in healthy donors (dated by TCRdb to 2017 to 2019). Background on the whole study: An earlier analysis of several hundred of the donors reported 276 Gb of sequence data and roughly 120 million unique TCR beta sequences obtained from some 200 million T cells. An early release covering about 600 HLA-typed donors comprised 250 to 350 gigabases of sequencing data and 85 million to 100 million unique TCR sequences. Among the roughly 390 genotyped donors, under 90% belonged to the genetic ancestry cluster associated with self-reported Caucasian donors. The study aimed to test whether signatures of past pathogen exposure could be identified by cataloging public T cell receptors. Using immunosequencing, the study profiled T cell repertoires from 666 subjects and related those repertoires to cytomegalovirus serostatus. Along with the approximately 600-subject first cohort, a separate validation cohort of approximately 110 different subjects was used. To predict cytomegalovirus infection status, the study combined high-throughput TCR immunosequencing, statistical association of individual TCRs with disease status, and machine learning. A later analysis re-examined previously published TCR beta repertoires from several hundred donors and added high-resolution HLA genotyping to investigate patterns of TCR occurrence. The later analysis used no new phenotypic data to find candidate immune exposures, relying instead on TCR beta sequences and their occurrence across donors. An earlier analysis of 500 to 750 of the donors applied high-throughput TCR beta sequencing to assess whether each TCR beta V gene segment acted as functional or pseudogenic. Donor age, sex, ethnicity and CMV serostatus were compiled alongside the repertoire data. A later genetic analysis took genome-wide SNP genotypes for about 65% of the 666 donors and used that subset as a discovery cohort. Every repertoire in the discovery cohort had been generated on one and the same sequencing platform. Both class I and class II loci were covered by HLA typing, at four-digit resolution. The number of donors typed differed by locus, with roughly 629-640 for A, B, C, DRB1 and DQB1, 522 for DQA1, 600 to 610 for DPA1, and around 450 for DPB1. A handful of DR-DQ haplotypes were handled as single units for association and clustering because linkage in the cohort was strong. Among some 400 genotyped donors of the cohort, an average of about 240,000 unique TCR beta nucleotide sequences were sequenced per donor, roughly 18% of them non-productive.

The study at large found these results: Because HLA typing was unavailable for some donors at each locus, only the typed subset was used in association tests. The study gave a list of under 200 TCR beta chains associated with cytomegalovirus. The authors suggested that the approach could potentially be generalized to other disease states and immunological phenotypes. Linkage disequilibrium might explain the correlated functional status among segregating V segments, but an unknown experimental factor could not be excluded. An earlier analysis of some 590 of the donors showed that most TCR beta V segments appeared in productive rearrangements either about 90% or about 30% of the time, which broadly matched IMGT annotations. A later analysis associated 15,000 or so TCR beta sequences with specific HLA alleles at a false discovery rate of 0.05. In a later analysis, HLA-associated TCR beta chains showed more clonal expansion and lower generation probabilities than non-associated chains that were equally common. The classifier was reported to diagnose cytomegalovirus status with high specificity and sensitivity in both the original cohort and the validation cohort. Only TCR beta chains were sequenced in this cohort, and the absence of alpha or paired-chain data limited detectable features. V-gene and J-gene trimming of TCR beta chains was associated with a missense DCLRE1C variant in a later genetic analysis, and the association was replicated in an independent cohort. In a later analysis, the rate of TCR association differed among HLA loci, with DRB1 alleles having the most associated TCRs and HLA-C alleles having the fewest. In vitro tests confirmed that three of the cytomegalovirus-associated TCR beta chains recognize cytomegalovirus antigens. Assigning TCR associations to individual alleles was difficult when HLA alleles, especially DR and DQ, strongly co-occurred. The only immune exposure information available for the cohort was CMV serostatus. The earlier analysis of 587 of the donors excluded roughly 17 rarely observed V segments, including chromosome 9 orphons, because counts were too low. A further reported finding was that TCR beta sequences accurately predicted the HLA-A and HLA-B alleles for most subjects in the first cohort. The sequencing pipeline was judged likely to have produced a cluster of highly shared sequence variants as a technical artifact. A later analysis reported that several top co-occurrence clusters appeared linked to parvovirus B19, influenza, CMV and Epstein-Barr virus. A later genetic analysis reported fewer N-insertions in productive TCRs among donors in an Asian-associated ancestry cluster than the roughly 640-donor mean. Presence/absence analyses assumed roughly uniform sequencing depth across donors, an assumption that may not hold. While some public TCRs were present in many individuals, most TCR sequences turned up only very rarely across donors. Most CMV-associated TCR beta chains appeared to be HLA-restricted in a later analysis, and the HLA associations seemed to be driven largely by CMV exposure.

Receptor amplification or capture employed the immunoSEQ multiplex PCR assay. The multiplex PCR relied on a mix of 60 forward primers for TCR Vbeta segments and 13 reverse primers for TCR Jbeta segments. The CDR3 region of rearranged TCR beta genes was amplified from genomic DNA by a multiplex PCR assay. The Illumina HiSeq System was used to sequence the amplified TCR beta libraries as 87-base-pair reads. For the original study's pipeline: A later analysis counted approximately 76 million unique TCR beta chains across the 600 to 850 repertoires, and approximately 11 million of these chains were shared by at least two donors. A nearest-neighbor algorithm error-corrected the raw reads and collapsed the reads into unique sequences, merging closely related sequences to remove PCR and sequencing errors. To assign V, D and J gene segments, CDR3 sequences were aligned to IMGT reference sequences. For a sequence to be retained, at least a six-nucleotide match to both a V gene segment and a J gene segment was required. Rearrangements were classified as productive when the CDR3 lacked stop codons and remained in frame with V and J, and all other rearrangements were classified as non-productive. CDR3 was defined by IMGT convention, running from the second conserved V-encoded cysteine to the conserved J-encoded phenylalanine. The earlier analysis of 587 of the donors excluded any sequence lacking an unambiguous match to a single V gene segment. An earlier analysis of just under 600 of the donors called V segments functional above 56.7% productive rearrangements and segregating when the between-donor standard deviation exceeded 5%. A statistical classification framework was built to diagnose cytomegalovirus status from the catalog of TCR beta chain sequences. V and J gene assignment, in a later analysis, came from comparing TCR nucleotide sequences with IMGT/GENE-DB human TR gene sequences. In a later analysis, CDR3 sequences and most-parsimonious VDJ recombination scenarios were assigned using the TCRdist pipeline. In a later analysis, each TCR beta chain was defined by its CDR3 amino acid sequence together with its V-gene family, and reads without a unique V-gene family were excluded. In a later analysis, a few hundred highly shared, low-generation-probability nucleotide sequences were removed to address suspected cross-contamination and a sequencing artifact. In a later analysis, a clonal expansion index for each public chain was calculated from normalized within-repertoire ranks of inferred template counts. In a later analysis, generation probabilities were computed with a VDJ recombination model fitted to out-of-frame rearrangements, and the resulting probabilities were checked against IGoR. A later analysis scored TCR-TCR, TCR-HLA and TCR-CMV co-occurrence with hypergeometric tests, applying a repertoire-size bias correction to TCR pairs. To estimate false discovery rates, a later analysis permuted the HLA or CMV assignments 20 times. In a later analysis, co-occurring TCRs were grouped using DBSCAN, with TCRdist sequence similarity added in when clustering inside HLA-allele-positive subsets. Co-occurrence clustering excluded repertoires with fewer than 30,000 or more than 120,000 public chains, plus five with anomalous nucleotide sharing. What TCRdb holds here is the immuneACCESS table cut down to in-frame rearrangements. Part of the clones is not present; checked against another copy, under half of the missing clones reflect an unresolved V gene, and the others are unexplained. The V and J calls and clone size are taken from that table; D and trimming were inferred from the DNA. The sample table lists some 130,000 clones, around 77% of them with a count of one. 4% to 5.5% of the sample is held by the ten biggest clonotypes.

A remark on this clone: Its target antigen remains unknown. No clone much larger than this one lies a single base away; base qualities are absent.

The cohort was made up of approximately 670 healthy bone marrow donors. At the time of sampling, every cohort member was nominally healthy, though immune exposures that went unrecorded were likely present. CMV serostatus was positive for more than 250 and negative for about half of the roughly 700 cohort members, and was not recorded for this donor. Every donor gave a peripheral blood sample, and the peripheral blood mononuclear cells from that sample were used for TCR beta sequencing. Genomic DNA was extracted from the blood cell samples with the Qiagen DNeasy Blood Extraction Kit. Sequencing was done on a sample of PBMCs. This sequence was found in a man aged 25 to 45 in good health.

The nucleotides read TGCGCCAGCAGCTTGACGGTGGGAGCCGGGGAGCTGTTTTTT. Translated, it gives CASSLTVGAGELFF. The rearranged chain carries TRBV5-1 and TRBJ2-2, with TRBD2 perhaps the D gene, on 5 matching bases. From cysteine to phenylalanine, the CDR3 is 14 amino acids long. Here the CDR3 DNA is all that survives: 42 bases in frame from base 1. In the germline V gene, CDR1 corresponds to SGHRS and CDR2 to YFSETQ. V lost 1 base and J lost 6 bases; the stretch between them is 10 bases long.